The 8 T cell receptor beta chains in this list originate from one sample, sequenced in a study of cytomegalovirus exposure and HLA in healthy donors. Clones were read by immunoSEQ multiplex PCR, and TCRdb kept only the in-frame ones, dropping some. In the table there are about 280,000 clones, approximately 86% of which are singletons. The sequenced sample consisted of PBMCs. These receptors were obtained from a young woman in good health and CMV-seronegative.

This clone was picked up one time. The gene calls are TRBV9 and TRBJ1-3; D is unresolved. This CDR3 comprises 15 residues. Germline V CDR1 and CDR2: SGDLS, YYNGEE. V lost 3 bases and J 0 bases, leaving 10 bases between the germline ends. This CDR3 is CASSARLSSGNTIYF. CDR3 nucleotide sequence: TGTGCCAGCAGCGCACGACTGAGCTCTGGAAACACCATATATTTT.

The chain has TRBV9 and TRBJ2-5, with 9 bases that match TRBD1. The CDR3 extends over 16 amino acids. After removal of 0 bases from V and 4 bases from J, the junction contained 7 bases not matched to a gene. From germline, CDR1 is SGDLS and CDR2 YYNGEE. CDR3 DNA sequence: TGTGCCAGCAGCGTAGCGGGACAGGGCGTTAGAGAGACCCAGTACTTC. Its protein is CASSVAGQGVRETQYF.

This chain joins TRBV5-4 and TRBJ2-7; D unresolved. Trimming took 0 bases from V and 6 from J, leaving 13 bases between them. The CDR3 totals 14 residues. CDR1 is SGHNT, CDR2 YYREEE, per germline (reference sequence). In DNA, the CDR3 is TGTGCCAGCAGCTTGGGGTCTATCTCTCTCGAGCAGTACTTC. This encodes CASSLGSISLEQYF.

The CDR3 protein is CASSQHRGGNQPQHF. CDR3 bases: TGCGCCAGCAGCCAACACAGGGGAGGCAATCAGCCCCAGCATTTT. V gene TRBV4-1 combines with J gene TRBJ1-5; 7 bases are a match to TRBD1. V shed 2 bases and J 2 bases; nucleotides not matched to a gene: 3. The CDR3 covers 15 residues. The germline V gene encodes CDR1 MGHRA and CDR2 YSYEKL.

The chain joins TRBV18 to TRBJ2-7; the D is unclear. V was trimmed by 2 bases and J by 1 base, leaving 9 bases between them. The CDR3 runs to 14 residues. CDR1 and CDR2 from the germline V gene are KGHSH and LQKENI. As DNA, the CDR3 is TGTGCCAGCTCACCAAATTCGCAGTCCTACGAGCAGTACTTC. It encodes CASSPNSQSYEQYF.

The V and J genes are TRBV28 and TRBJ2-4, with unresolved D. Trimming took off 4 bases at V and 0 bases at J, with 16 bases between the two ends. The CDR3 runs 17 residues. Per germline, CDR1 MDHEN and CDR2 SYDVKM. This chain's CDR3 is CASSYVGQSLAKNIQYF. In DNA, the CDR3 is TGTGCCAGCAGTTACGTGGGCCAATCTCTAGCCAAAAACATTCAGTACTTC.

This chain joins TRBV4-1 and TRBJ2-7, with 8 bases aligning to TRBD1. The CDR3 is 14 amino acids. Germline CDR1 reads MGHRA; CDR2 reads YSYEKL. Losses at the gene ends were 6 bases for V and 4 bases for J; bases not matched to a gene: 8. The CDR3 loop reads CASRLGTGLYEQYF. CDR3 nucleotide sequence: TGCGCCAGCAGACTAGGGACAGGCCTTTACGAGCAGTACTTC.

The chain uses TRBV30 and TRBJ2-7; TRBD2 is a possible D gene (6 bases). CDR1 is GTSNPN, CDR2 SVGIG, per germline (reference sequence). The CDR3 extends over 14 amino acids. The V and J ends lost 5 bases and 1 base respectively, with 15 bases between them. This chain's CDR3 is CAWSGTGLSYEQYF. In DNA form, the CDR3 reads TGTGCCTGGTCCGGGACTGGTCTTTCCTACGAGCAGTACTTC.